Listed here is a single T cell receptor (beta chain). Its antigen remains unidentified. The data were produced by immunoSEQ multiplex PCR, yet TCRdb's version contains in-frame clones alone and is incomplete. The repertoire holds 2,500 to 3,000 clones, with 88% as singletons. The sample originates from a study of circulating and synovial CD4+ cells in juvenile arthritis. CDR1 and CDR2 from the germline V gene are KGHSH and LQKENI. The CDR3 runs to 13 residues. The V gene lost 0 bases and the J gene lost 12 bases, with 12 bases spanning the gap. Patients with active juvenile idiopathic arthritis donated these samples. Study findings and constraints: Circulating pathogenic-like lymphocytes shared a substantially higher fraction of CDR3 sequences with synovium than bulk blood. Diversity here was lower than in bulk blood CD4 cells.

The V and J genes are TRBV18 and TRBJ2-1, with a tentative D call TRBD2 (5 bases). Sequencing was done on a sample of HLA-DR+ CD4+ T cells from blood. The subset was: circulating pathogenic-like lymphocytes, sorted as HLA-DR+CD14-CD3+CD4+CD25low/- blood T cells. The origin of this receptor is a human donor with juvenile idiopathic arthritis. The CDR3 coding sequence is TGTGCCAGCTCACCACCGAGGGCGGAAGCGCAGTTCTTC. Translation: CASSPPRAEAQFF.